Listed below are T cell receptor beta chains from one sample, sequenced in a study of cytomegalovirus exposure and HLA in healthy donors. Libraries were prepared by immunoSEQ multiplex PCR; TCRdb keeps only in-frame clonotypes and omits some of them. The repertoire holds approximately 190,000 clones, with 82% as singletons. Sequencing was carried out using PBMCs. These receptors all stem from a woman between 18 and 30 years old in good health and CMV-seronegative. Both conserved end residues are part of each CDR3. The D gene is left open where the match is weak. Part of the rows lack a size; the others show once, few, many or a class for expanded clones.

j_call,d_call,clone_size,v_call,cdr3_aa,cdr3_nt
TRBJ2-1,TRBD2,-,TRBV5-1,CASSFTSAGKNEQFF,TGCGCCAGCAGCTTCACTAGCGCTGGTAAGAATGAGCAGTTCTTC
TRBJ2-7,-,-,TRBV6-6,CASSQQVYEQYF,TGTGCCAGCAGCCAACAGGTCTACGAGCAGTACTTC
TRBJ1-2,-,few,TRBV2,CASSPAGGYTF,TGTGCCAGCAGTCCGGCGGGGGGCTACACCTTC
TRBJ1-2,-,-,TRBV7-9,CASSLSDRDFYGYTF,TGTGCCAGCAGCTTATCGGACCGGGATTTCTATGGCTACACCTTC
TRBJ2-6,TRBD2,-,TRBV5-1,CASSLGGGSGANVLTF,TGCGCCAGCAGCTTGGGGGGAGGGTCTGGGGCCAACGTCCTGACTTTC
TRBJ1-3,TRBD1,-,TRBV28,CASSTPPGTAGNTIYF,TGTGCCAGCAGCACTCCTCCCGGGACAGCTGGAAACACCATATATTTT
TRBJ2-1,-,-,TRBV7-2,CASSHLAVNSYNEQFF,TGTGCCAGCAGCCACTTAGCGGTTAACTCCTACAATGAGCAGTTCTTC
TRBJ2-1,-,-,TRBV19,CASSGQGGIEQFF,TGTGCCAGTAGTGGGCAGGGAGGAATTGAGCAGTTCTTC
TRBJ1-1,-,-,TRBV5-1,CASSFGQPVNEAFF,TGCGCCAGCAGCTTTGGACAGCCCGTTAATGAAGCTTTCTTT
TRBJ2-2,-,once,TRBV28,CASSLTGSTGELFF,TGTGCCAGCAGTTTAACAGGTTCCACCGGGGAGCTGTTTTTT
TRBJ2-5,-,-,TRBV2,CASTWQDQETQYF,TGTGCCAGCACATGGCAGGACCAAGAGACCCAGTACTTC
TRBJ2-3,TRBD2,-,TRBV30,CAWNREARKTDTQYF,TGTGCCTGGAATCGGGAGGCAAGAAAGACAGATACGCAGTATTTT
TRBJ2-7,TRBD1,-,TRBV27,CASSFLGQGINEQYF,TGTGCCAGCAGTTTTTTAGGACAGGGGATCAACGAGCAGTACTTC
TRBJ1-2,-,once,TRBV27,CASSPGTSSLAYGYTF,TGTGCCAGCAGTCCCGGGACTTCCAGCCTAGCCTATGGCTACACCTTC
TRBJ2-5,-,-,TRBV7-9,CASSEGGRQETQYF,TGTGCCAGCAGTGAGGGTGGCAGACAAGAGACCCAGTACTTC
TRBJ1-2,TRBD1,-,TRBV18,CASSPTDRVPHGYTF,TGTGCCAGCTCACCGACGGACAGGGTGCCCCATGGCTACACCTTC
TRBJ1-2,-,once,TRBV5-6,CASSLQGDYGYTF,TGTGCCAGCAGCTTGCAGGGTGACTATGGCTACACCTTC
TRBJ1-1,-,few,TRBV7-9,CASSYTGTQNTEAFF,TGTGCCAGCAGCTATACCGGGACACAGAACACTGAAGCTTTCTTT
TRBJ2-5,-,-,TRBV4-2,CASSPPWGGGAQETQYF,TGTGCCAGCAGCCCTCCTTGGGGTGGGGGGGCCCAAGAGACCCAGTACTTC
TRBJ2-2,TRBD2,-,TRBV7-3,CASSSLGGENTGELFF,TGTGCCAGCAGCTCCCTGGGAGGGGAGAACACCGGGGAGCTGTTTTTT
TRBJ2-7,-,-,TRBV27,CAVAESSSYEQYF,TGTGCCGTAGCGGAGTCCTCCTCCTACGAGCAGTACTTC
TRBJ2-1,TRBD2,-,TRBV27,CASSPLGGRRDDEQFF,TGTGCCAGCAGTCCCCTAGGCGGGAGGAGGGACGATGAGCAGTTCTTC
TRBJ2-3,TRBD2,-,TRBV9,CASSATSGRAFADTQYF,TGTGCCAGCAGCGCAACTAGCGGGAGGGCCTTTGCAGATACGCAGTATTTT
TRBJ2-7,TRBD1,-,TRBV6-1,CASSGGQGTYEQYF,TGTGCCAGCAGTGGGGGACAGGGGACCTACGAGCAGTACTTC
TRBJ1-1,TRBD1,-,TRBV7-2,CASSEPRTGHTEAFF,TGTGCCAGCAGCGAACCCCGGACAGGTCACACTGAAGCTTTCTTT
TRBJ2-7,TRBD1,few,TRBV27,CASSFHGQESYEQYF,TGTGCCAGCAGTTTTCACGGACAGGAATCCTACGAGCAGTACTTC